Below, one TCR beta chain is given with its context. This sample is drawn from a study of T cell changes during pregnancy in multiple sclerosis. V was trimmed by 6 bases and J by 1 base, leaving 18 bases between them. Per germline, CDR1 KGHSH and CDR2 LQKENI. This CDR3 contains 16 residues. TCRdb keeps only in-frame clones here, not all; method: immunoSEQ multiplex PCR. The repertoire consists of tens of thousands of clones, with 91% occurring once and the leading ten covering 0.55% to 0.85%. The receptor was isolated from a female donor in good health, enrolled as a control in a pregnancy study. The sample was peripheral blood, taken in the third trimester of pregnancy. The rearrangement uses TRBV18 and TRBJ1-1, with D maybe TRBD1 (6 bases). DNA for the CDR3: TGTGCCAGCTCCCGGGACATAGTGAAAGAGAACACTGAAGCTTTCTTT. Translated: CASSRDIVKENTEAFF.